This is a list of T cell receptor beta chains from one sample in a study of Graves' ophthalmopathy and Graves' hyperthyroidism. MiXCR, run by TCRdb on the multiplex PCR reads, gives a single entry per CDR3 protein. The sample records fewer than 600,000 distinct CDR3 sequences, roughly an eighth being singletons. The material sequenced was blood. The receptors shown here come from a woman under 40 with Graves' ophthalmopathy. Both conserved end residues are part of each CDR3. The D gene is left open where the match is weak. A clone size is listed for some rows: how often the clone was seen (once, few, many), or a class if it is expanded.

d_call: -; j_call: TRBJ1-1; v_call: TRBV6-1; clone_size: -; cdr3_aa: CASTPEGSTEAFF; cdr3_nt: TGTGCCAGCACCCCCGAAGGGAGCACTGAAGCTTTCTTT
d_call: TRBD1; j_call: TRBJ2-7; v_call: TRBV25-1; clone_size: many; cdr3_aa: CASSDQGVGQFSYEQYF; cdr3_nt: TGTGCCAGCAGTGATCAGGGGGTGGGACAGTTCTCCTACGAGCAGTACTTC
d_call: -; j_call: TRBJ1-1; v_call: TRBV6-1; clone_size: many; cdr3_aa: CASKGIWEREAFF; cdr3_nt: TGTGCCAGCAAGGGCATTTGGGAGAGGGAAGCTTTCTTT
d_call: TRBD1; j_call: TRBJ1-6; v_call: TRBV5-1; clone_size: -; cdr3_aa: CASSSGQDYSPLHF; cdr3_nt: TGCGCCAGCAGCTCAGGACAGGATTATTCACCCCTCCACTTT
d_call: TRBD1; j_call: TRBJ2-7; v_call: TRBV12-3/TRBV12-4; clone_size: -; cdr3_aa: CASSLPGTGVPYEQYF; cdr3_nt: TGTGCCAGCAGTCTTCCCGGGACAGGGGTTCCCTACGAGCAGTACTTC
d_call: TRBD2; j_call: TRBJ2-4; v_call: TRBV28; clone_size: many; cdr3_aa: CASRGPLGRAGENIQYF; cdr3_nt: TGTGCCAGCAGAGGACCTCTCGGGAGGGCGGGGGAAAACATTCAGTACTTC
d_call: TRBD1; j_call: TRBJ2-5; v_call: TRBV5-1; clone_size: many; cdr3_aa: CASRPRVGGLQETQYF; cdr3_nt: TGCGCCAGCAGGCCGAGAGTAGGGGGCCTACAAGAGACCCAGTACTTC
d_call: TRBD1; j_call: TRBJ2-5; v_call: TRBV7-3; clone_size: few; cdr3_aa: CAGSLNQGAGETQYF; cdr3_nt: TGTGCCGGCAGCTTAAACCAGGGGGCGGGGGAGACCCAGTACTTC
d_call: -; j_call: TRBJ2-7; v_call: TRBV27; clone_size: many; cdr3_aa: CASWEGGYEQYF; cdr3_nt: TGTGCCAGCTGGGAAGGGGGTTACGAGCAGTACTTC
d_call: TRBD2; j_call: TRBJ2-7; v_call: TRBV10-3; clone_size: many; cdr3_aa: CAISGLAGGEQYF; cdr3_nt: TGTGCCATCAGTGGACTAGCGGGAGGCGAGCAGTACTTC
d_call: -; j_call: TRBJ2-6; v_call: TRBV10-3; clone_size: many; cdr3_aa: CAMMSGEKLSGANVLTF; cdr3_nt: TGTGCCATGATGTCGGGGGAGAAGTTGTCTGGGGCCAACGTCCTGACTTTC
d_call: TRBD1; j_call: TRBJ1-5; v_call: TRBV6-5; clone_size: many; cdr3_aa: CASSYSATGAAQPQHF; cdr3_nt: TGTGCCAGCAGTTACTCAGCGACAGGGGCTGCTCAGCCCCAGCATTTT
d_call: TRBD2; j_call: TRBJ2-2; v_call: TRBV28; clone_size: many; cdr3_aa: CATETSDYTGELFF; cdr3_nt: TGTGCCACCGAAACTAGCGATTACACCGGGGAGCTGTTTTTT
d_call: -; j_call: TRBJ2-2; v_call: TRBV7-3; clone_size: many; cdr3_aa: CASRPGAGTGELFF; cdr3_nt: TGTGCCAGCCGCCCGGGAGCGGGCACCGGGGAGCTGTTTTTT
d_call: -; j_call: TRBJ2-5; v_call: TRBV20-1; clone_size: many; cdr3_aa: CSASTDSGETQYF; cdr3_nt: TGCAGTGCTAGCACAGATTCAGGGGAGACCCAGTACTTC
d_call: -; j_call: TRBJ1-2; v_call: TRBV20-1; clone_size: -; cdr3_aa: CSAVSGVGVGDYTF; cdr3_nt: TGCAGTGCAGTGTCCGGGGTCGGCGTGGGTGACTACACCTTC
d_call: TRBD2; j_call: TRBJ2-7; v_call: TRBV28; clone_size: many; cdr3_aa: CASSLRGGGGVPYEQYF; cdr3_nt: TGTGCCAGCAGTTTACGGGGGGGTGGAGGGGTCCCCTACGAGCAGTACTTC
d_call: -; j_call: TRBJ2-7; v_call: TRBV30; clone_size: many; cdr3_aa: CAWSVMLGLREQYF; cdr3_nt: TGTGCCTGGAGTGTAATGCTGGGTTTACGCGAGCAGTACTTC
d_call: TRBD2; j_call: TRBJ2-6; v_call: TRBV7-6; clone_size: few; cdr3_aa: CASSPGLAGELGANVLTF; cdr3_nt: TGTGCCAGCAGCCCTGGACTAGCGGGAGAGCTTGGGGCCAACGTCCTGACTTTC
d_call: -; j_call: TRBJ1-1; v_call: TRBV12-3/TRBV12-4; clone_size: -; cdr3_aa: CASSPRTEGAFF; cdr3_nt: TGTGCCAGCAGTCCCAGGACAGAGGGAGCTTTCTTT
d_call: -; j_call: TRBJ1-1; v_call: TRBV6-2/TRBV6-3; clone_size: many; cdr3_aa: CASSYRGRSMNTEAFF; cdr3_nt: TGTGCCAGCAGTTACCGGGGGAGGTCCATGAACACTGAAGCTTTCTTT
d_call: -; j_call: TRBJ1-5; v_call: TRBV7-8; clone_size: few; cdr3_aa: CASSAGRDSNQPQHF; cdr3_nt: TGTGCCAGCAGCGCCGGACGGGATAGCAATCAGCCCCAGCATTTT
d_call: TRBD2; j_call: TRBJ2-5; v_call: TRBV20-1; clone_size: few; cdr3_aa: CSARDLAGQETQYF; cdr3_nt: TGCAGTGCTAGAGATCTAGCGGGCCAAGAGACCCAGTACTTC
d_call: -; j_call: TRBJ1-1; v_call: TRBV6-5; clone_size: many; cdr3_aa: CASSYWPEAFF; cdr3_nt: TGTGCCAGCAGTTACTGGCCTGAAGCTTTCTTT
d_call: TRBD1; j_call: TRBJ1-5; v_call: TRBV20-1; clone_size: many; cdr3_aa: CSARGGNSNQPQHF; cdr3_nt: TGCAGTGCCAGAGGGGGCAACAGCAATCAGCCCCAGCATTTT
d_call: -; j_call: TRBJ1-6; v_call: TRBV6-5; clone_size: many; cdr3_aa: CASSYSTIQGNSPLHF; cdr3_nt: TGTGCCAGCAGTTACTCGACTATACAGGGAAATTCACCCCTCCACTTT
d_call: -; j_call: TRBJ2-7; v_call: TRBV7-8; clone_size: many; cdr3_aa: CASSFQSLPYEQYF; cdr3_nt: TGTGCCAGCAGCTTCCAATCCCTTCCCTACGAGCAGTACTTC